Given below is one TCR beta chain in context. The data were taken from a study of T cell responses to AZD1222 COVID-19 vaccine. The table came from immunoSEQ multiplex PCR; TCRdb's copy has only in-frame clones and leaves some out. The sample lists some 120,000 clones, roughly 89% occurring once. Sequenced here: peripheral blood, sampled on day 0 of AZD1222 vaccination. The TCR sequence derives from an adult in good health.

CDR3 region: CAPDREWFHTGELFF. CDR3 bases: TGCGCTCCGGACAGGGAATGGTTCCACACCGGGGAGCTGTTTTTT. The V and J genes are TRBV10-1 and TRBJ2-2, with TRBD1 matching over 8 bases. The CDR3 is 15 amino acids. Germline loops: CDR1 WNHNN, CDR2 SYGVQD (reference sequence).